A single sample is the source of the 3 T cell receptor beta chains below, sequenced in a study of cytomegalovirus exposure and HLA in healthy donors. Both 60 Vbeta primers and 13 Jbeta primers went into the PCR. Method: immunoSEQ multiplex PCR; TCRdb's copy keeps in-frame clones and lacks some. The sample shows roughly 190,000 clones, 9.5% of them seen only once. The sequenced sample was PBMCs. The receptor set was obtained from a woman aged 25-40 years in good health and CMV-seropositive.

This clone was detected only a few times. J is TRBJ2-3 and V is TRBV6-1; D is ambiguous. Trimming left V 6 bases short and J 2 bases short, with 9 bases between. Germline assignment: CDR1 MNHNS and CDR2 SASEGT. The CDR3 consists of 13 residues. The CDR3: CASSLGHTDTQYF. The CDR3 nucleotides are TGTGCCAGCAGCCTAGGCCACACAGATACGCAGTATTTT.

This clone showed up just a few times. The rearrangement uses TRBV7-6 and TRBJ2-7; no reliable D call. The CDR3 totals 12 residues. Per the germline V gene, CDR1 is SGHVS and CDR2 is FNYEAQ. V was cut by 6 bases and J by 1 base, with 7 bases left in between. CDR3 nucleotides: TGTGCCAGCAGTGGCCGATCCTACGAGCAGTACTTC. It is translated as CASSGRSYEQYF. Looking up the rest from reference TRBV7-6 and TRBJ2-7 gives the full variable domain: GAGVSQSPRYKVTKRGQDVALRCDPISGHVSLYWYRQALGQGPEFLTYFNYEAQQDKSGLPNDRFSAERPEGSISTLTIQRTEQRDSAMYRCASSGRSYEQYFGPGTRLTVT.

This clone was detected only a few times. The rearrangement uses TRBV9 and TRBJ2-5; 11 nucleotides agree with TRBD2. The CDR3 sequence is 16 residues long. Germline V gene sequence: CDR1 SGDLS, CDR2 YYNGEE. The V and J ends lost 0 bases and 1 base, in that order; junction bases with no gene match: 2. The CDR3 reads CASSVGGTSGQETQYF. As DNA, the CDR3 is TGTGCCAGCAGCGTAGGAGGGACTAGCGGCCAAGAGACCCAGTACTTC. The variable domain in full, completed from reference TRBV9 and TRBJ2-5, reads DSGVTQTPKHLITATGQRVTLRCSPRSGDLSVYWYQQSLDQGLQFLIQYYNGEERAKGNILERFSAQQFPDLHSELNLSSLELGDSALYFCASSVGGTSGQETQYFGPGTRLLVL.